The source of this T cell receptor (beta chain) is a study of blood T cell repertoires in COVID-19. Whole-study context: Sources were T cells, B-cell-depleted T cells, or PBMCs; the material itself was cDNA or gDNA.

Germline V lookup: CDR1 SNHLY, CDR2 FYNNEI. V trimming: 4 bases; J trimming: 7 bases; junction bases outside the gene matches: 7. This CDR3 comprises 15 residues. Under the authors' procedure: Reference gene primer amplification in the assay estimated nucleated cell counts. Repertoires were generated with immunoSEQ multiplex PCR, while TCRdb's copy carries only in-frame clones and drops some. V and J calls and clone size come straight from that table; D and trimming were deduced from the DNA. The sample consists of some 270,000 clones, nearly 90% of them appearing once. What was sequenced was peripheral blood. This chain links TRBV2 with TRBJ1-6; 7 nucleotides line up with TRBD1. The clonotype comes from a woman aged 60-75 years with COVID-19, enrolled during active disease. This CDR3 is CASSVDRVENSPLHF. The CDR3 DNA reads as TGTGCCAGCAGTGTAGACAGGGTCGAGAATTCACCCCTCCACTTT.